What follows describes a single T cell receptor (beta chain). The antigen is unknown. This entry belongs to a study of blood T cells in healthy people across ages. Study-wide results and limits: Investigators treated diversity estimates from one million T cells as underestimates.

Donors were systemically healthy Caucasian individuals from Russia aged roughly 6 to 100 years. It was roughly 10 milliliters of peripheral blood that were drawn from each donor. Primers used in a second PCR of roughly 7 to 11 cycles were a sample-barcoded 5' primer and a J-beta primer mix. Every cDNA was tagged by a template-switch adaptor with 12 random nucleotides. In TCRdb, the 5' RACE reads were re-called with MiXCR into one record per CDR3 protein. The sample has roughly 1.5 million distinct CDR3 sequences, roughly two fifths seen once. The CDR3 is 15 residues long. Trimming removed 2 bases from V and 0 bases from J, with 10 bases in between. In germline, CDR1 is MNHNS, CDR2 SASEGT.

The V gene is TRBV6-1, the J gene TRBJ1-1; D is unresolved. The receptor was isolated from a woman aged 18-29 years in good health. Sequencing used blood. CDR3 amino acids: CASSESTVMNTEAFF. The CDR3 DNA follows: TGTGCCAGCAGTGAATCGACTGTTATGAACACTGAAGCTTTCTTT.